This entry concerns a single T cell receptor beta chain. This sample is part of a study of blood T cell repertoires in COVID-19. Method: immunoSEQ multiplex PCR; TCRdb's copy keeps in-frame clones and lacks some. The sample lists 300,000 to 450,000 clones, 85% seen once, with 3.5% to 4% in the top ten. The CDR3 covers 14 residues. V dropped 4 bases and J dropped 1 base, with 10 bases sitting between them. The germline CDR1 and CDR2 sequences are LNHDA and SQIVND (reference sequence). The sequence derives from a woman between 18 and 30 years old with acute or convalescent COVID-19. This chain connects TRBV19 to TRBJ1-1; D may be TRBD1 (5 bases). Sequences were obtained from peripheral blood. The CDR3 here is CASSTRQRNTEAFF. DNA of the CDR3: TGTGCCAGTAGTACCCGACAGAGGAACACTGAAGCTTTCTTT.